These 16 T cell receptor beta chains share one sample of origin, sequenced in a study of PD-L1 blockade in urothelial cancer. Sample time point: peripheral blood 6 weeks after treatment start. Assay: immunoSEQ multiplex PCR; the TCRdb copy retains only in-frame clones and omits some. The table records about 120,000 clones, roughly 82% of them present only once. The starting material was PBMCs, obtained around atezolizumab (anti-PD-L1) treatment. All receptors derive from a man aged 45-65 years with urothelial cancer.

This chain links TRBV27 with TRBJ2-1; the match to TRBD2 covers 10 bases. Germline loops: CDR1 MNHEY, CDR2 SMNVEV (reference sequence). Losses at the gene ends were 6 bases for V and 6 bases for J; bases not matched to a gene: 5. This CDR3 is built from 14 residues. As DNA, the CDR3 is TGTGCCAGCAGACTAGCGGGAATAGTCAATGAGCAGTTCTTC. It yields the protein CASRLAGIVNEQFF.

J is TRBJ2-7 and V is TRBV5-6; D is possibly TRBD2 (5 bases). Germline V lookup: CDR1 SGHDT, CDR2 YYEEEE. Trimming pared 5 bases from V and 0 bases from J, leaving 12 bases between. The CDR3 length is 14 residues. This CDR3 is CASRRSGDSYEQYF. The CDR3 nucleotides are TGTGCCAGCAGGCGATCCGGGGACTCCTACGAGCAGTACTTC.

Here the CDR3 DNA reads TGTGCCAGCACTGGGACAGGGAAAAACATTCAGTACTTC. Translation gives CASTGTGKNIQYF. V gene TRBV6-1 combines with J gene TRBJ2-4; 9 bases match TRBD1. CDR1 is MNHNS and CDR2 is SASEGT in the germline V gene. J lost 4 bases, V lost 7 bases, and 2 bases had no gene match. CDR3 length: 13 amino acids.

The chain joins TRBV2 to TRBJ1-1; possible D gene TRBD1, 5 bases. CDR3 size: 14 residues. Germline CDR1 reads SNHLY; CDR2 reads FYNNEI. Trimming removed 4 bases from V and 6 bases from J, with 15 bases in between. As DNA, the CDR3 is TGTGCCAGCAGTGCTAGGGGTTCGACGGCTGAAGCTTTCTTT. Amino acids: CASSARGSTAEAFF.

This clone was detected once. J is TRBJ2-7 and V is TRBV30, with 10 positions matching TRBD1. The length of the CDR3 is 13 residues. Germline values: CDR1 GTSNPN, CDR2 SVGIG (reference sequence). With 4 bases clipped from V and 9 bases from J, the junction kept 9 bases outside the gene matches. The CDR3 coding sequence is TGTGCCTGGAACTCGGGACAGGGGCCACGGCAGTACTTC. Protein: CAWNSGQGPRQYF.

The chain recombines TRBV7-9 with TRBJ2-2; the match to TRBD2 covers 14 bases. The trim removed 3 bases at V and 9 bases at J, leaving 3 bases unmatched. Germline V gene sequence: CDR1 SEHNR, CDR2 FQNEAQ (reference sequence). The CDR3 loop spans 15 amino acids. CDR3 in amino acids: CASSLGTSGSRELFF. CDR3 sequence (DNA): TGTGCCAGCAGCTTGGGGACTAGCGGGAGCAGGGAGCTGTTTTTT.

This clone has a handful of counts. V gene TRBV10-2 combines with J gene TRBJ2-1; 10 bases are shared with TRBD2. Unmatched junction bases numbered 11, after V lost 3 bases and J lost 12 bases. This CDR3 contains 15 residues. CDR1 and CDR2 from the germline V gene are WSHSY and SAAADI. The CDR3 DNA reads TGCGCCAGCAGTGACCCTAGCGGGAGAGTTTTCCCGCAGTTCTTC. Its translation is CASSDPSGRVFPQFF.

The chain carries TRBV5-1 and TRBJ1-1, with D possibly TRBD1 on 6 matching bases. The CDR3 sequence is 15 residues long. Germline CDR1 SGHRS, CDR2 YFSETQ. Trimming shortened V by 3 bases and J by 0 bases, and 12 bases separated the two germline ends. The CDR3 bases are TGCGCCAGCAGCTGGGGGCGGGGGATGAACACTGAAGCTTTCTTT. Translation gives CASSWGRGMNTEAFF.

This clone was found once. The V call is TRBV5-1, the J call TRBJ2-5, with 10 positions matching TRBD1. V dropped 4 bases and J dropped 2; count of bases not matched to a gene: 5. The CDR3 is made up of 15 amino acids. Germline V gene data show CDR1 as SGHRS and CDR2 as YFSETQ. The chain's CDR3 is CASSTGTGVQETQYF. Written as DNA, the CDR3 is TGCGCCAGCAGCACTGGGACAGGGGTACAAGAGACCCAGTACTTC. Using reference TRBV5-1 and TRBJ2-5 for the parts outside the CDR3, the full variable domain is KAGVTQTPRYLIKTRGQQVTLSCSPISGHRSVSWYQQTPGQGLQFLFEYFSETQRNKGNFPGRFSGRQFSNSRSEMNVSTLELGDSALYLCASSTGTGVQETQYFGPGTRLLVL.

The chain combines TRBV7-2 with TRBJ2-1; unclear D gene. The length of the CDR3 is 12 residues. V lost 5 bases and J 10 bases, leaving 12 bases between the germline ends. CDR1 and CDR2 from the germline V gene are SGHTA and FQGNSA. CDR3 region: CASSVPGQEQFF. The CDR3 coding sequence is TGTGCCAGCAGCGTACCTGGGCAAGAGCAGTTCTTC.

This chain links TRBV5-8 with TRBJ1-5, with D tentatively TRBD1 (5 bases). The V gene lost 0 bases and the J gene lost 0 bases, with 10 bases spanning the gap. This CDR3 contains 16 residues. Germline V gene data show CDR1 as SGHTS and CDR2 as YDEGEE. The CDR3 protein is CASSLGLGVSNQPQHF. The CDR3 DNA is TGTGCCAGCAGCTTGGGATTAGGGGTTAGCAATCAGCCCCAGCATTTT. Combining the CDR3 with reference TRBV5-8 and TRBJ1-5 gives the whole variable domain EAGVTQSPTHLIKTRGQQATLRCSPISGHTSVYWYQQALGLGLQFLLWYDEGEERNRGNFPPRFSGRQFPNYSSELNVNALELEDSALYLCASSLGLGVSNQPQHFGDGTRLSIL.

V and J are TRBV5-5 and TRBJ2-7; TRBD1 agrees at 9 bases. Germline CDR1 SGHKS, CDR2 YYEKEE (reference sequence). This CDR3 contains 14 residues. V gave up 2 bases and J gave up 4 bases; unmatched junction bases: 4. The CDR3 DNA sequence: TGTGCCAGCAGCTTTACCGGGACAGGGTACGAGCAGTACTTC. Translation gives CASSFTGTGYEQYF.

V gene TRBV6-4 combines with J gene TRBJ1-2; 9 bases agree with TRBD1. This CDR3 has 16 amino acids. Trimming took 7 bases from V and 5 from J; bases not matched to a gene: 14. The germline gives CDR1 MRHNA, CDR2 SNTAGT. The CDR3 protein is CASITGQGILLYGYTF. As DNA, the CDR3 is TGTGCCAGCATCACGGGACAGGGCATTTTACTGTATGGCTACACCTTC.

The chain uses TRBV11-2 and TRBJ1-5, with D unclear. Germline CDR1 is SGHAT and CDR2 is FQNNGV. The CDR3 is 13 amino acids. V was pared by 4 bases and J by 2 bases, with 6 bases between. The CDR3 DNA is TGTGCCAGCAGCTCCGGGGGCAATCAGCCCCAGCATTTT. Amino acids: CASSSGGNQPQHF.

CDR3: CAGEGVGLAFF. CDR3 in DNA: TGTGCCGGGGAGGGGGTAGGATTAGCTTTCTTT. The chain combines TRBV6-1 with TRBJ1-1, with a possible D match to TRBD1 (6 bases). Germline CDR1 MNHNS, CDR2 SASEGT. The CDR3 is 11 amino acids. The ends were cut back, 11 bases at V and 10 bases at J, with 17 bases in the middle.

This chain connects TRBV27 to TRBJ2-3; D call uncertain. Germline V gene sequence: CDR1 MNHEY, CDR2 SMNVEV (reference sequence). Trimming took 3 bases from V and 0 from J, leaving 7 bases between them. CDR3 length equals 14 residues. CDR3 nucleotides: TGTGCCAGCAGTTTGAGGAGTAGCACAGATACGCAGTATTTT. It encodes CASSLRSSTDTQYF.